This T cell receptor beta chain was captured by sequencing in a study of T cell responses to AZD1222 COVID-19 vaccine. Study-level findings and limits: Seropositivity was recorded at baseline in only six AZD1222 recipients. Possibly, clonal diversity was underestimated; donors were largely white British and included more females. Nearly half of spike-specific TCRs reportedly go after variant regions that carry no mutations. Repertoire samples came only from after the peak T cell response.

As for this clone: The target antigen is unknown.

Libraries were prepared by immunoSEQ multiplex PCR; TCRdb keeps only in-frame clonotypes and omits some of them. The table lists some 140,000 clones, about 90% of them singletons. This receptor was taken from an adult in good health. The sample consisted of peripheral blood, taken on day 0 of MenACWY control vaccination.

The CDR3 region has the DNA TGTGCCAGCAGCTTTGACGGACTTATGAACACTGAAGCTTTCTTT. This codes for CASSFDGLMNTEAFF. The rearrangement uses TRBV5-5 and TRBJ1-1; D gene unclear. Trimming removed 2 bases at V and 0 bases at J, with 11 bases between. The CDR3 runs to 15 residues. The V gene's germline CDR1 is SGHKS and CDR2 YYEKEE (reference sequence).